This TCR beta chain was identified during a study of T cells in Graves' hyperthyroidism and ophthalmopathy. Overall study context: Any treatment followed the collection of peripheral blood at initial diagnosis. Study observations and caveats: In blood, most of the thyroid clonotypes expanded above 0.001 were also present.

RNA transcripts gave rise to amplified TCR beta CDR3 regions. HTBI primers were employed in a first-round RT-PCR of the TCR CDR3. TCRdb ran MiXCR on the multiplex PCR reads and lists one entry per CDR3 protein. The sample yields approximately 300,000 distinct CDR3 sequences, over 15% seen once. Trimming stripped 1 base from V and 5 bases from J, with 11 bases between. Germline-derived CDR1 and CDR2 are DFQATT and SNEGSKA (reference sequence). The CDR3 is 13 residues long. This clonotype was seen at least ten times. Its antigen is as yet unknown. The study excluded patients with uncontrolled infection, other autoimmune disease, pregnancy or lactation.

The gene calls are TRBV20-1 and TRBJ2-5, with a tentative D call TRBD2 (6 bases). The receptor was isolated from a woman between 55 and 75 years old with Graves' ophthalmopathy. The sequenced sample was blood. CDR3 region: CSARVAGRETQYF. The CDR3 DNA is TGCAGTGCTAGAGTTGCGGGACGGGAGACCCAGTACTTC.